These 6 T cell receptor beta chains were all obtained from the same sample, sequenced in a study of T-cell memory formation after mild COVID-19. Each CDR3 protein is one row after TCRdb ran MiXCR on the 5' RACE reads. The sample holds 250,000 to 350,000 distinct CDR3 sequences; approximately 19% are singletons and the top ten take under 25%. The sequenced material came from PBMCs or a T cell subset sorted from them (not recorded which). The source of these receptors is a man younger than 35 who had mild COVID-19 (a few samples of this study predate the infection). Cell type and time point are not known.

The chain recombines TRBV28 with TRBJ1-1; a weak D match, TRBD1 (5 bases). CDR1 is MDHEN and CDR2 is SYDVKM in the germline V gene. This CDR3 region has 15 residues. Between the trimmed V and J ends, which lost 1 base and 7 bases, there was a span of 16 bases. CDR3 region: CASSLFPGGRGEAFF. The CDR3 coding sequence is TGTGCCAGCAGTTTATTCCCCGGGGGTAGGGGTGAAGCTTTCTTT.

The rearrangement joins TRBV7-8 to TRBJ1-1, with D possibly being TRBD1 (5 bases). V lost 3 bases and J lost 5, with 10 bases in between. This CDR3 contains 13 residues. Germline V gene data show CDR1 as SGHVS and CDR2 as FQNEAQ. The CDR3 bases are TGTGCCAGCAGCTTGGGGGTACTAACTGAAGCTTTCTTT. It translates to CASSLGVLTEAFF.

The V and J genes are TRBV20-1 and TRBJ2-3; no reliable D call. V shed 0 bases and J shed 2 bases, with 6 bases lying between them. Germline lookup yields CDR1 DFQATT and CDR2 SNEGSKA (reference sequence). This CDR3 region has 13 residues. CDR3 loop: CSARDQDTDTQYF. For the CDR3, the DNA is TGCAGTGCTAGAGACCAAGACACAGATACGCAGTATTTT.

The rearrangement joins TRBV7-9 to TRBJ1-1; 8 bases line up with TRBD1. V trimming: 5 bases; J trimming: 12 bases; junction bases outside the gene matches: 5. Germline CDR1 and CDR2: SEHNR and FQNEAQ (reference sequence). CDR3 length: 11 amino acids. The CDR3: CASSQDRVPFF. The CDR3, as DNA: TGTGCCAGCAGCCAGGACAGGGTGCCTTTCTTT.

V usage is TRBV29-1 and J usage is TRBJ2-2; D unclear. Trimming shortened V by 4 bases and J by 5 bases, and 11 bases separated the two germline ends. This CDR3 has 13 residues. Germline CDR1 is SQVTM and CDR2 is ANQGSEA. In nucleotides, the CDR3 is TGCAGCGTTGCTCCCCGGTGGACCGGGGAGCTGTTTTTT. This sequence encodes CSVAPRWTGELFF.

The rearrangement uses TRBV5-6 and TRBJ2-4; D perhaps matches TRBD1 (6 bases). The CDR3 spans 15 residues. Trimming removed 0 bases from V and 8 bases from J, with 15 bases in between. Germline V CDR1 and CDR2: SGHDT, YYEEEE. DNA for the CDR3: TGTGCCAGCAGCTTGGCAGGGGACGGGTTGGACATTCAGTACTTC. Its protein is CASSLAGDGLDIQYF.